These T cell receptor beta chains were read from a single sample in a study of T cell responses to AZD1222 COVID-19 vaccine. Only in-frame clones appear in the TCRdb table, and some are missing; sequencing was by immunoSEQ multiplex PCR. The sample contains tens of thousands of clones, 85% to 95% of which appear only once. The material was peripheral blood, obtained 28 days after the second AZD1222 dose. The receptors were sampled from an adult who received the AZD1222 COVID-19 vaccine. Both conserved end residues are part of each CDR3. Each record gives: V gene, J gene, D gene, clone size, CDR3 DNA, CDR3 protein. The D gene is left open where the match is weak. Some rows have no size entry. The others give once, few or many, or a class for an expanded clone.

TRBV13	TRBJ1-2	.	.	TGTGCCAGCAGCCTCTACGGGATTAACTATGGCTACACCTTC	CASSLYGINYGYTF
TRBV10-1	TRBJ1-4	.	.	TGCGCCAGCAGTGAGTCGGGTAGGGTCGGCGAAAAACTGTTTTTT	CASSESGRVGEKLFF
TRBV28	TRBJ1-6	.	.	TGTGCCAGCAGTTCCGGGGGTACACCCCTCCACTTT	CASSSGGTPLHF
TRBV27	TRBJ1-6	TRBD1	few	TGTGCCAGCAGTTTATCCCAATCCCAATCCGGGACAGGACATTCACCCCTCCACTTT	CASSLSQSQSGTGHSPLHF
TRBV5-1	TRBJ2-7	TRBD2	.	TGCGCCAGCAGCTTGGAAGACCACGGGAGGGCCGGCGAGCAGTACTTC	CASSLEDHGRAGEQYF
TRBV5-4	TRBJ2-3	.	.	TGTGCCAGCAGCTTGGCCTCCGGAGATACGCAGTATTTT	CASSLASGDTQYF
TRBV29-1	TRBJ1-6	TRBD1	.	TGCAGCGTTCAAATGGACAGGGGGTATAATTCACCCCTCCACTTT	CSVQMDRGYNSPLHF
TRBV5-3	TRBJ2-7	.	.	TGTGCCAGAAGCTTAAGAGGGAAGCCACCTCCCTGGTACGAGCAGTACTTC	CARSLRGKPPPWYEQYF
TRBV5-4	TRBJ2-2	.	.	TGTGCCAGCAGCTTGACTAGAAAGAGATCCGGGGAGCTGTTTTTT	CASSLTRKRSGELFF
TRBV18	TRBJ2-1	.	.	TGTGCCAGCTCACCAGTACTAGGTGACGGCGATGAGCAGTTCTTC	CASSPVLGDGDEQFF
TRBV4-2	TRBJ2-3	TRBD2	.	TGTGCCAGCAGCCAAGATCAACTAGCGGGGGGTGTTCGTACGCAGTATTTT	CASSQDQLAGGVRTQYF
TRBV9	TRBJ2-1	.	.	TGTGCCAGCAGCGTGGCCCACGCGGATGAGCAGTTCTTC	CASSVAHADEQFF
TRBV29-1	TRBJ2-3	TRBD2	.	TGCAGCGTCGTAGCGGGATCTAGCACAGATACGCAGTATTTT	CSVVAGSSTDTQYF
TRBV18	TRBJ1-1	.	.	TGTGCCAGCTCACAGGGGAACACTGAAGCTTTCTTT	CASSQGNTEAFF
TRBV28	TRBJ2-5	.	few	TGTGCCAGCAGCCGGACGAGTAGACCCGAGACCCAGTACTTC	CASSRTSRPETQYF
TRBV6-2/TRBV6-3	TRBJ2-7	.	.	TGTGCCAGCAGTTACTCCCCCGGATGGGCTACATACGAGCAGTACTTC	CASSYSPGWATYEQYF
TRBV6-5	TRBJ2-5	TRBD1	.	TGTGCCAGCACCCGACCAGGGGGCGTAGAGACCCAGTACTTC	CASTRPGGVETQYF
TRBV29-1	TRBJ2-7	TRBD2	.	TGCAGCGTTGAAACTAGCGGGGGGTCCTACGAGCAGTACTTC	CSVETSGGSYEQYF
TRBV20-1	TRBJ2-3	TRBD2	.	TGCAGTGCTAGTCCTAGCGGAGTCACAGATACGCAGTATTTT	CSASPSGVTDTQYF
TRBV3-1/TRBV3-2	TRBJ1-4	TRBD1	once	TGTGCCAGCAGCTACAGGGGGAAAAATGAAAAACTGTTTTTT	CASSYRGKNEKLFF
TRBV11-1	TRBJ2-5	TRBD2	.	TGTGCCAGCAGCTCCGGGGGGATGGTGACCCAGTACTTC	CASSSGGMVTQYF
TRBV6-5	TRBJ1-2	.	.	TGTGCCAGCAGTTACTCCCCCTATGGCTACACCTTC	CASSYSPYGYTF
TRBV20-1	TRBJ1-2	.	.	TGCAGTGCTAGTCCCGAGACGGGGGGCAACCGAGAGGGCTACACCTTC	CSASPETGGNREGYTF
TRBV2	TRBJ1-2	TRBD1	.	TGTGCCAGCAGTTTTCAGGGGGAGGGTGGCTACACCTTC	CASSFQGEGGYTF